Each of the 6 T cell receptor beta chains below was sequenced from the same sample in a study of graft-versus-host responses after intestinal transplantation (dated by TCRdb to the early 2020s). These receptors' antigens are unknown. The library was generated by the immunoSEQ multiplex PCR assay. The source is immuneACCESS, and TCRdb retained only in-frame sequences with V and J called. Part of the clones is not carried over; for the studies checked, unresolved V genes explain less than half of this, and the remainder is unexplained. The sample table contains under 90,000 clones; only one count was recorded for around 89% of them. The ten largest make up less than 5% of the sample. The sample's time point label is to be understood as: cells obtained before transplantation from donor or recipient. The sample in question was unstimulated CD8+ T cells sorted from spleen or lymph node cells, obtained before transplant. These receptors originate from a human donor who was the organ donor for an intestinal transplant.

This chain joins TRBV4-1 and TRBJ2-1, with 10 positions matching TRBD2. Trimming removed 0 bases from V and 10 bases from J; junction bases left unmatched: 6. The germline V gene encodes CDR1 MGHRA and CDR2 YSYEKL. The length of the CDR3 is 15 residues. CDR3 DNA sequence: TGCGCCAGCAGCCAAGATGCAGCGGGGGGGCCCGAGCAGTTCTTC. This encodes CASSQDAAGGPEQFF.

The V and J genes are TRBV29-1 and TRBJ1-2, with D possibly matching TRBD1 (5 bases). Germline assignment: CDR1 SQVTM and CDR2 ANQGSEA. The CDR3 is 14 amino acids. The V and J ends lost 3 bases and 3 bases respectively, with 14 bases between them. CDR3 residues: CSVDPGGGDYGYTF. The CDR3 coding sequence is TGCAGCGTTGATCCCGGGGGGGGTGACTATGGCTACACCTTC.

The V and J genes are TRBV6-6 and TRBJ2-3, with D possibly matching TRBD1 (6 bases). V was shortened by 4 bases and J by 6 bases, with 11 bases between the two germline ends. This CDR3 has 13 amino acids. The germline gives CDR1 MNHNY, CDR2 SVGAGI (reference sequence). The chain's CDR3 is CASSWIQGDTQYF. CDR3 bases: TGTGCCAGCAGTTGGATCCAGGGGGATACGCAGTATTTT.

This clone occurred a few times. The V call is TRBV29-1, the J call TRBJ2-1; 8 positions match TRBD1. Germline CDR1 SQVTM, CDR2 ANQGSEA. This CDR3 spans 12 amino acids. Here the CDR3 DNA reads TGCAGTTTTCGCGACAGGGGCAATGAGCAGTTCTTC. Protein: CSFRDRGNEQFF.

The gene calls are TRBV7-9 and TRBJ2-3; weak D call: TRBD2 (6 bases). Trimming pared 2 bases from V and 5 bases from J, leaving 14 bases between. This CDR3 contains 15 residues. From germline, CDR1 is SEHNR and CDR2 FQNEAQ (reference sequence). This chain's CDR3 is CASSLIGGAGDTQYF. The CDR3 coding sequence is TGTGCCAGCAGCTTAATAGGAGGGGCCGGAGATACGCAGTATTTT.

This clone occurred once. The V and J genes are TRBV27 and TRBJ2-3, with D possibly matching TRBD2 (5 bases). Deletions cut 4 bases from V and 2 bases from J, with 13 bases between. This CDR3 has 15 amino acids. The germline V gene has CDR1 MNHEY and CDR2 SMNVEV (reference sequence). The CDR3 bases are TGTGCCAGCAGTTACGGGGTGGTGTCCACAGATACGCAGTATTTT. Encoded protein: CASSYGVVSTDTQYF.